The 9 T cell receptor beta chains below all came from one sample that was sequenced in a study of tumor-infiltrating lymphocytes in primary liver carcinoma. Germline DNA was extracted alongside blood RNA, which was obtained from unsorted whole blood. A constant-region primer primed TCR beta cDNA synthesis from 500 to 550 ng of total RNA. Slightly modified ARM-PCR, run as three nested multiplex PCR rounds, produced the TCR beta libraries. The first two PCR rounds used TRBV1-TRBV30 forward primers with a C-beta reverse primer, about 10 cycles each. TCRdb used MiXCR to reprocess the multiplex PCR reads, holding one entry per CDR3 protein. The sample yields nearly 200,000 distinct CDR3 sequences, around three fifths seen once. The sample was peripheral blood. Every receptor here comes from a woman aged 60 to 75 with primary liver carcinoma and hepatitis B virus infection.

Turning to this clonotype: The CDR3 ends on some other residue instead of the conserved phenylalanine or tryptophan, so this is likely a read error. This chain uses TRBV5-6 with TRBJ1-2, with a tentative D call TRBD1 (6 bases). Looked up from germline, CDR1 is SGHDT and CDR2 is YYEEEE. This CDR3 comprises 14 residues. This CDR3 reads CACSLFGQNYGYTI. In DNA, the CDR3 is TGTGCCTGCAGCTTGTTCGGACAGAACTATGGTTACACCATC.

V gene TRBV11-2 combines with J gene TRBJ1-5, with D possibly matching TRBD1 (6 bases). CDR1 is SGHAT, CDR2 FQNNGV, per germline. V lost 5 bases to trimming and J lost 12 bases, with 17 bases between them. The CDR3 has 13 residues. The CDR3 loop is CASSATGNQFQHF. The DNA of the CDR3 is TGTGCCAGCAGCGCGACAGGCAATCAGTTCCAGCATTTT.

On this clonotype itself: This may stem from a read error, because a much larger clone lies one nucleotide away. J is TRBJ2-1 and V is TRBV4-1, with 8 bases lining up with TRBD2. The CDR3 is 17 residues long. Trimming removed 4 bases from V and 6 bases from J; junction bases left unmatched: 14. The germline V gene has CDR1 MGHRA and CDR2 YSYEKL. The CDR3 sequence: CASSRSPLAVLGNEQFF. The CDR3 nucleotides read TGCGCCAGCAGCCGATCCCCACTAGCGGTATTGGGCAATGAGCAGTTCTTC.

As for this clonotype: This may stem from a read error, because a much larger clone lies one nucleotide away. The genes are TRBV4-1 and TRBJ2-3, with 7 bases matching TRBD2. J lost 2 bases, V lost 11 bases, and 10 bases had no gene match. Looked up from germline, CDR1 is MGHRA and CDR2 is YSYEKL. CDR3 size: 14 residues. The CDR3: CAAGVGGPTDTQYF. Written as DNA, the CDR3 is TGCGCCGCGGGAGTGGGAGGCCCCACAGATACGCAGTATTTT.

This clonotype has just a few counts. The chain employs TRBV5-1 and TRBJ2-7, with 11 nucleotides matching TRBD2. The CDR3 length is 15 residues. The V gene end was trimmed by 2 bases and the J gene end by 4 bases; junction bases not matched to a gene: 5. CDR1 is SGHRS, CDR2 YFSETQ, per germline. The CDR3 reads CASSFVAGGTYEQYF. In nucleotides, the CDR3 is TGCGCCAGCAGCTTCGTAGCGGGAGGGACGTACGAGCAGTACTTC.

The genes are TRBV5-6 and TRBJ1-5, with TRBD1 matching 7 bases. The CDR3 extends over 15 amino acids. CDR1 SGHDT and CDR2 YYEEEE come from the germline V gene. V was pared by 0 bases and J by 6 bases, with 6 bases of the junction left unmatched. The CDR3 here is CASSLGQGRGQPQHF. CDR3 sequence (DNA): TGTGCCAGCAGCTTGGGACAGGGTAGGGGTCAGCCCCAGCATTTT.

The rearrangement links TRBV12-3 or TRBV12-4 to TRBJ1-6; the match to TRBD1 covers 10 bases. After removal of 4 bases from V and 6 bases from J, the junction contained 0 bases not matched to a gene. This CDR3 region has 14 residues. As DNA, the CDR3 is TGTGCCAGCAGTTGGACAGGGGGTAATTCACCCCTCCACTTT. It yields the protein CASSWTGGNSPLHF.

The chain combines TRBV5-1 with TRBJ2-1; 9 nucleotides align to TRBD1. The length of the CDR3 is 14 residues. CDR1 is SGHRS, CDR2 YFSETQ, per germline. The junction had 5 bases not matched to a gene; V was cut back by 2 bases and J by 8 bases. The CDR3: CASSLVGQGYEQFF. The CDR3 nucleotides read TGCGCCAGCAGCTTAGTAGGACAGGGGTATGAGCAGTTCTTC.

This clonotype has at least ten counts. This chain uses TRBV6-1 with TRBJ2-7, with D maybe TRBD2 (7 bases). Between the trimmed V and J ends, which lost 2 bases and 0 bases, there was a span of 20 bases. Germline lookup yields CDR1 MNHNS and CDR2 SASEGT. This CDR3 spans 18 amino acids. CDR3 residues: CASSETSWGRGSSYEQYF. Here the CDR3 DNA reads TGTGCCAGCAGTGAAACATCATGGGGGCGGGGGAGCTCCTACGAGCAGTACTTC.